Described below is a single T cell receptor beta chain sequence and its context. What this receptor recognizes is not known. Base quality data are lacking; no much larger clone is found one base away. This specimen belongs to a study of control samples from healthy donors and cancer patients (dated by TCRdb to about 2020). The library was generated by the immunoSEQ multiplex PCR assay. TCRdb retrieved this table from immuneACCESS and kept in-frame rearrangements only. Not all clones are present; in checked studies, unresolved V genes account for under half, and no reason is known for the remainder. The sample contains 60,000 to 85,000 clones, approximately 92% of them found a single time. The leading ten clones occupy 5.8% of the sample. V drops 4 bases and J drops 5 bases, leaving 18 bases in between. The CDR3 has 15 amino acids, counting the end cysteine and phenylalanine. Of the read, only the CDR3 DNA is kept; its 45 bases are in frame from base 1. From a lookup of the germline V gene, CDR1 and CDR2 are SGHDT and YYEEEE.

Recombination linked TRBV5-6 to TRBJ2-5; a weak D assignment points to TRBD1 (5 bases agree). The source material was blood. This clonotype was sampled from a woman in her sixties in good health. The sequenced DNA is TGTGCCAGCAGCAGATTGACAGTTTTGGAGGAGACCCAGTACTTC. It specifies CASSRLTVLEETQYF.